This record covers a single TCR beta chain. No antigen is known for it. Within one base of it there is no much larger clone, and no base qualities were kept. The entry originates in a study of T cells in Graves' hyperthyroidism and ophthalmopathy (dated by TCRdb to between 2018 and 2021). With regard to the full study: To identify distinguishing TCR V-J signatures, a discovery cohort of 100 or so patients was used, comprising 43 with Graves' ophthalmopathy and about 59 with stable Graves' hyperthyroidism. Prospective prediction of ophthalmopathy was tested in an independent validation cohort of 18 hyperthyroidism patients and around 16 patients who later progressed to ophthalmopathy. For training and testing, the 80 to 100 patients in the discovery cohort were randomly divided in a 7:3 ratio. The study also compared thyroid tissue and blood T-cell repertoires from a handful of Graves' hyperthyroidism patients. Following sampling, methimazole starting at 30 mg daily was given to hyperthyroidism patients, and high-dose intravenous methylprednisolone was given to ophthalmopathy patients. TCR Vbeta CDR3 sequencing of 135 peripheral blood samples (over 40 ophthalmopathy, roughly 74 hyperthyroidism and approximately 17 progressor patients) is reported in the paper. Study-level results and caveats: In validation, the model predicted progression to ophthalmopathy with around 71% sensitivity and approximately 72% specificity, a median of 6.5 months before onset. In cross-validation, a model built on a 13 V-J signature told ophthalmopathy apart from stable hyperthyroidism with 85% to 90% sensitivity and about 81% specificity, and in testing the same model reached 80%/75%. Blood samples also contained most of the expanded thyroid clonotypes (frequency above 0.001), which suggests that blood repertoires may reflect thyroid immune responses. Sample size was not statistically predetermined, and investigators were not blinded to group allocation.

The study excluded patients with uncontrolled infections, other autoimmune diseases, pregnancy or lactation. Clinical symptoms, serum thyroxine and TRAb, thyroid ultrasound, and orbital computed tomography formed the basis for the diagnoses. Trizol reagent was used to extract total RNA, and RNA quality was then checked on an Agilent 2100 Bioanalyzer. The TCR beta CDR3 regions were amplified from the RNA transcripts. The TCR CDR3 was subjected to a first round of RT-PCR using the HTBI primer set and the Qiagen OneStep RT-PCR kit. Libraries were constructed in a second round of multiplex PCR, after which size selection and purification were carried out. Paired-end sequencing of the libraries was performed with 100 bp reads on an Illumina HiSeq2000. The study's processing was this. Raw data were processed with SOAPnuke, discarding reads with adapters, uncalled bases, mean Phred below 15, or no exact constant-primer or identifier match. COPE v1.2.5 was used to merge high-quality paired reads, and clonotypes were defined as unique nucleotide sequences. MiTCR v1.1 was used to align clonotypes to the IMGT TRBV, TRBD and TRBJ reference segments. Analysis was restricted to V-J combinations with a frequency above 0.0001, which covered 99.2% of repertoires. A TCS score was defined as the ratio of F50 (clonal expansion) to E x V (chaos), with BLOSUM62-based TCRdist applied between CDR3 peptides within each V-J. Welch's t-statistics and random forest reduced just over 500 V-J features to fewer than 15, which were used in a naive Bayes classifier (R e1071). The similarity between thyroid and blood repertoires was quantified using the Morisita-Horn index. TCRdb applied fastp at Q25 and MiXCR to the public reads, then kept only in-frame beta chains. Rows are combined by CDR3 protein, so each entry shows the most common genes and DNA. Clone size and V and J calls follow TCRdb, not the original study. This sample lists 550,000 to 700,000 distinct CDR3 sequences; around 45% were detected once. The top ten hold under 20% of the sample.

The material sequenced was peripheral blood or thyroid tissue (not recorded which). This clonotype originated in an adult woman with Graves' disease, either hyperthyroidism or ophthalmopathy (not recorded which).

The CDR3 corresponds to CATSASGGEKLFF. The DNA reads TGTGCCACCAGTGCTTCGGGGGGTGAAAAACTGTTTTTT. The V and J segments used are TRBV24-1 and TRBJ1-4; a tentative D call is TRBD1 (5 bases match). The germline V gene provides CDR1 KGHDR and CDR2 SFDVKD. A distance of 10 bases separates the germline ends of V and J, which lose 5 bases and 7 bases respectively. The CDR3 numbers 13 residues from cysteine through phenylalanine. The retained sequence is limited to the CDR3, 39 bases, with the frame set at the first base.